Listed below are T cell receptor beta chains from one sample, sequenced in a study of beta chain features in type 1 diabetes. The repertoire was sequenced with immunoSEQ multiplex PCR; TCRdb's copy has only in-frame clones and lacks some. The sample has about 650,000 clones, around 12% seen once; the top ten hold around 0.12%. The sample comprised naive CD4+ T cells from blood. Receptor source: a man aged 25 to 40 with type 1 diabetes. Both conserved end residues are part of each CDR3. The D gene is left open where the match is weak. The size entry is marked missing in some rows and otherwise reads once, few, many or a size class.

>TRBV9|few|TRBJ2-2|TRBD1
CASSPPGTGEVGTGELFF
TGTGCCAGCAGCCCTCCGGGGACAGGGGAGGTTGGCACCGGGGAGCTGTTTTTT
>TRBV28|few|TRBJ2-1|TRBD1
CASSPPDRYNEQFF
TGTGCCAGCAGCCCGCCGGACAGGTACAATGAGCAGTTCTTC
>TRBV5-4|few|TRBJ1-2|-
CASSLDRAEGYGYTF
TGTGCCAGCAGCTTGGACAGGGCCGAGGGCTATGGCTACACCTTC
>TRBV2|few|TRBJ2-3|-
CASSFGDTQYF
TGTGCCAGCAGTTTCGGCGATACGCAGTATTTT
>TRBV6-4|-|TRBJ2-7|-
CASSNSHYEQYF
TGTGCCAGCAGTAACTCACACTACGAGCAGTACTTC
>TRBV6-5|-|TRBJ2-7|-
CASSYDLDRSYEQYF
TGTGCCAGCAGTTACGATTTGGACAGATCCTACGAGCAGTACTTC
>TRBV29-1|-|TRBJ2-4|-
CSARRGISDIQYF
TGCAGCGCCCGGAGGGGGATTTCGGACATTCAGTACTTC
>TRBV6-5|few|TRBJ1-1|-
CASSYSRDEAFF
TGTGCCAGCAGTTACTCGCGAGATGAAGCTTTCTTT
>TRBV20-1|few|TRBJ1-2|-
CSARANYGYTF
TGCAGTGCTAGGGCTAACTATGGCTACACCTTC
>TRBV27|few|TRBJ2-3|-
CASSGPSSSTDTQYF
TGTGCCAGCAGTGGCCCCTCGAGTAGCACAGATACGCAGTATTTT
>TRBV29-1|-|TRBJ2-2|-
CSGGDGELFF
TGCAGCGGGGGGGACGGGGAGCTGTTTTTT
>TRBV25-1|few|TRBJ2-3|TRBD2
CASSDGGGTDTQYF
TGTGCCAGCAGTGACGGGGGGGGCACAGATACGCAGTATTTT
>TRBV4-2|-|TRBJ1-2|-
CASSQDGNYGYTF
TGTGCCAGCAGCCAAGATGGTAACTATGGCTACACCTTC
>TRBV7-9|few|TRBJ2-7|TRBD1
CASSLGRDRGPQYF
TGTGCCAGCAGCTTAGGTCGGGACAGGGGTCCGCAGTACTTC
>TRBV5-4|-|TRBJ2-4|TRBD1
CASSSTGVKNIQYF
TGTGCCAGCAGCAGTACAGGGGTCAAAAACATTCAGTACTTC
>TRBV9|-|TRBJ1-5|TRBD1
CASSATGGGNQPQHF
TGTGCCAGCAGCGCCACAGGGGGCGGCAATCAGCCCCAGCATTTT
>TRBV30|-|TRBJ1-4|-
CAWRAWGGTNEKLFF
TGTGCCTGGAGGGCTTGGGGGGGAACTAATGAAAAACTGTTTTTT
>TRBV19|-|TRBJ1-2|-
CASNMDGYYGYTF
TGTGCCAGTAACATGGACGGGTACTATGGCTACACCTTC
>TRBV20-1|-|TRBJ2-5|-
CSARRGETQYF
TGCAGTGCTAGAAGAGGGGAGACCCAGTACTTC
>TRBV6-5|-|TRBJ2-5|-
CASSNRQAEETQYF
TGTGCCAGCAGTAACCGACAGGCCGAAGAGACCCAGTACTTC
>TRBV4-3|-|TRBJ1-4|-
CASSQEGGITTTNEKLFF
TGCGCCAGCAGCCAAGAGGGAGGGATAACTACAACTAATGAAAAACTGTTTTTT
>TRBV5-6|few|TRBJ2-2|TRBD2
CASSSRGRGNTGELFF
TGTGCCAGCAGCTCACGCGGGAGAGGAAACACCGGGGAGCTGTTTTTT